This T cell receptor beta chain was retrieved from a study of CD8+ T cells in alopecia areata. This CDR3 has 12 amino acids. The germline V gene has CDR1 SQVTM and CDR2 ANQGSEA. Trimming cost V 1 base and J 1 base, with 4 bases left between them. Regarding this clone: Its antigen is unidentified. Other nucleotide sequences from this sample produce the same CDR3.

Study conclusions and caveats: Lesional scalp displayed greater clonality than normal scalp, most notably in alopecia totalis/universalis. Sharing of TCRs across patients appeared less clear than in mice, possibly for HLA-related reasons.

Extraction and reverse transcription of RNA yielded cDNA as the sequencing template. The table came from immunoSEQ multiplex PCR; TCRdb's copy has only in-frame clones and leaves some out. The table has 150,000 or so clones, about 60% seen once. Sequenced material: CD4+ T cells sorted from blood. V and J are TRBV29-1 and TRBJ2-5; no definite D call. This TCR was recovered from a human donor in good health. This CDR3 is CSVEGLQETQYF. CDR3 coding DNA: TGCAGCGTTGAAGGCCTCCAAGAGACCCAGTACTTC.